What follows are 2 T cell receptor beta chains derived from one specimen sequenced in a study of T cells expressing NK-cell markers. TCRdb reprocessed the 5' RACE reads and keeps a single row for each CDR3 protein, giving no DNA. The sample totals 550,000 to 600,000 distinct CDR3 sequences. The sequenced material came from blood T cells: a sorted CD56 or NKG2C T cell subset, CD4+ or CD8+ T cells, or bulk PBMC T cells (not recorded which). All receptors derive from a young man in good health.

The chain combines TRBV5-1 with TRBJ1-3. Germline values: CDR1 SGHRS, CDR2 YFSETQ. This CDR3 region has 16 residues. This chain's CDR3 is CASALGQGLSGNTIYF.

This chain connects TRBV6-2 or TRBV6-3 to TRBJ2-2. The CDR3 is 13 amino acids. CDR1 and CDR2 (germline): MNHEY, SVGEGT. The CDR3 is CASRAQFTGELFF.